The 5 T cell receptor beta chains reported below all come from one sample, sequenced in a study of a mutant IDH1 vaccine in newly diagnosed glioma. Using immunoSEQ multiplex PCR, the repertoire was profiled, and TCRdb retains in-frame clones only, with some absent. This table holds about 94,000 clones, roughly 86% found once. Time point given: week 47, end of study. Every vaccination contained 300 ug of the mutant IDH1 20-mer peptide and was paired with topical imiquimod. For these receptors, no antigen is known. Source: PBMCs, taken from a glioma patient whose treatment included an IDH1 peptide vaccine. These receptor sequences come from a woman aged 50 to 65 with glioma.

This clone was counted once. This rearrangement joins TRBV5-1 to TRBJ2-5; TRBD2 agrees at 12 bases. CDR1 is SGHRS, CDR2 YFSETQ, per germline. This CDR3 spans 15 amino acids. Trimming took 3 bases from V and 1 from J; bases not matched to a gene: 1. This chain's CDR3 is CASSSGLAGQETQYF. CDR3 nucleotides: TGCGCCAGCAGCTCGGGACTAGCGGGCCAAGAGACCCAGTACTTC.

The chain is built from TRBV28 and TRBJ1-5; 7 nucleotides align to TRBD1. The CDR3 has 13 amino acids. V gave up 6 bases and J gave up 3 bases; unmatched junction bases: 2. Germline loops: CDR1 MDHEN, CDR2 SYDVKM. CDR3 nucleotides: TGTGCCAGCAGGGGACAGTTCAATCAGCCCCAGCATTTT. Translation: CASRGQFNQPQHF.

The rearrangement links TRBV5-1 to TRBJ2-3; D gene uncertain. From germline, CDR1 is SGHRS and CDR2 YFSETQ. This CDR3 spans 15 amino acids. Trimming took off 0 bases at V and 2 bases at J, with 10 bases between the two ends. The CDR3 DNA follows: TGCGCCAGCAGCTTGGGGCAGCTAATCACAGATACGCAGTATTTT. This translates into CASSLGQLITDTQYF. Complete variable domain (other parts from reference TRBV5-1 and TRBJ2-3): KAGVTQTPRYLIKTRGQQVTLSCSPISGHRSVSWYQQTPGQGLQFLFEYFSETQRNKGNFPGRFSGRQFSNSRSEMNVSTLELGDSALYLCASSLGQLITDTQYFGPGTRLTVL.

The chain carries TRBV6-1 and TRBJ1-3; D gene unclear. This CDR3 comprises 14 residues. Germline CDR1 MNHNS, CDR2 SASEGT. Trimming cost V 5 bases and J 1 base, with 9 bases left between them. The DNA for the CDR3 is TGTGCCAGCAGTTTCTCAAAGTCTGGAAACACCATATATTTT. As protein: CASSFSKSGNTIYF.

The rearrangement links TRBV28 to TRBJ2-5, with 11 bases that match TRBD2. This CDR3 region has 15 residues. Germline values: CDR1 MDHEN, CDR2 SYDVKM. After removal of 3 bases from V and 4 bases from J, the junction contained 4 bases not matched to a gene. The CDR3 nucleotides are TGTGCCAGCAGTTTCCTAGCGGGAGGTGCAGAGACCCAGTACTTC. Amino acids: CASSFLAGGAETQYF.